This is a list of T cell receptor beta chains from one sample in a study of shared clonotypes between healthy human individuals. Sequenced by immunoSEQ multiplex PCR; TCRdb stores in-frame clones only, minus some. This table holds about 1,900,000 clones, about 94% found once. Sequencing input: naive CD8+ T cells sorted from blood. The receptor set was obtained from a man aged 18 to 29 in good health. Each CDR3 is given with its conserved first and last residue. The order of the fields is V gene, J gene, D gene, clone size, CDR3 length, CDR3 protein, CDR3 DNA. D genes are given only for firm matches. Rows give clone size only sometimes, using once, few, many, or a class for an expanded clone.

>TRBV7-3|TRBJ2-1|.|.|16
CASSLIGGTVYNEQFF
TGTGCCAGCAGCTTAATCGGGGGGACAGTCTACAATGAGCAGTTCTTC
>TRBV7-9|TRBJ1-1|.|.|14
CASSQVTPNTEAFF
TGTGCCAGCAGCCAAGTTACACCAAACACTGAAGCTTTCTTT
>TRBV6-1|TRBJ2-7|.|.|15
CASSPNGQGPYEQYF
TGTGCCAGCAGTCCCAATGGGCAGGGGCCCTACGAGCAGTACTTC
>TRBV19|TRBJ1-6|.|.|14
CASLPPGYNSPLHF
TGTGCCAGCCTCCCCCCTGGCTATAATTCACCCCTCCACTTT
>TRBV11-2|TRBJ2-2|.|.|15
CASSLVQGLAGELFF
TGTGCCAGCAGCTTAGTTCAGGGATTGGCCGGGGAGCTGTTTTTT
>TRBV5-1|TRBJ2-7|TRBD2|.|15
CASSPSGGWSYEQYF
TGCGCCAGCAGCCCGTCGGGAGGTTGGTCCTACGAGCAGTACTTC
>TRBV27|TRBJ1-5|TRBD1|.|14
CASSLGTGVQPQHF
TGTGCCAGCAGTTTGGGGACAGGGGTTCAGCCCCAGCATTTT
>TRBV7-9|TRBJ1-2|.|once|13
CASRPTGNYGYTF
TGTGCCAGCAGACCTACAGGGAATTATGGCTACACCTTC
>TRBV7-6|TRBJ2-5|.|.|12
CASSLDQETQYF
TGTGCCAGCAGCTTGGATCAAGAGACCCAGTACTTC
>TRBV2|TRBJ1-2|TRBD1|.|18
CASSVPGTGGGSSDGYTF
TGTGCCAGCAGTGTTCCCGGGACAGGGGGCGGGAGCTCTGATGGCTACACCTTC
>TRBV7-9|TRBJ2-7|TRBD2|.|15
CASSPRGGYSYEQYF
TGTGCCAGCAGCCCGCGGGGGGGCTACTCCTACGAGCAGTACTTC
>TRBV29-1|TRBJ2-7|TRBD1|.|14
CSVVGDRTTYEQYF
TGCAGCGTGGTTGGGGACAGGACGACCTACGAGCAGTACTTC
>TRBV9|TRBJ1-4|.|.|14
CASSVGGINEKLFF
TGTGCCAGCAGCGTAGGGGGGATTAATGAAAAACTGTTTTTT
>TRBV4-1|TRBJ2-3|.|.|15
CASSLEPATADTQYF
TGCGCCAGCAGCCTTGAGCCGGCCACGGCAGATACGCAGTATTTT
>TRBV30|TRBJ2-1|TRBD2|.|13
CAWELAGANEQFF
TGTGCCTGGGAACTAGCGGGGGCCAATGAGCAGTTCTTC
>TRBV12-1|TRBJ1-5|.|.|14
CARSPHPGNQPQHF
TGTGCCAGGTCGCCCCACCCCGGGAATCAGCCCCAGCATTTT
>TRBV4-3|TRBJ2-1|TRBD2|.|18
CASSQVFLSGSVYNEQFF
TGCGCCAGCAGCCAAGTCTTTCTTAGCGGGAGCGTCTACAATGAGCAGTTCTTC